The 9 T cell receptor beta chains below come from one sample, sequenced in a study of shared T cell receptors in the human thymus. Libraries were prepared by immunoSEQ multiplex PCR; TCRdb keeps only in-frame clonotypes and omits some of them. The sample records around 730,000 clones, approximately 83% being singletons. Another study also made use of these data, one on human thymus T cells.

Sequencing was performed on thymocytes. The receptors originated from a girl under two years old with a congenital heart defect.

V usage is TRBV6-6 and J usage is TRBJ1-2; tentative D call: TRBD1 (5 bases). The V gene's germline CDR1 is MNHNY and CDR2 SVGAGI (reference sequence). The CDR3 extends over 15 amino acids. Trimming removed 0 bases from V and 0 bases from J, with 8 bases in between. The CDR3 region has the DNA TGTGCCAGCAGTTACTCCGACAGACCTAACTATGGCTACACCTTC. The encoded protein is CASSYSDRPNYGYTF.

In this sample, this clone turned up once. The CDR3 here is CASSPPGQGVGNTIYF. The CDR3, as DNA: TGTGCCAGCAGCCCACCGGGACAGGGTGTGGGAAACACCATATATTTT. This rearrangement joins TRBV7-2 to TRBJ1-3, with 9 bases fitting TRBD1. The germline V gene encodes CDR1 SGHTA and CDR2 FQGNSA. The CDR3 has 16 amino acids. V lost 5 bases and J lost 4; bases outside the gene matches: 9. Variable domain in full (rest from reference TRBV7-2 and TRBJ1-3): GAGVSQSPSNKVTEKGKDVELRCDPISGHTALYWYRQSLGQGLEFLIYFQGNSAPDKSGLPSDRFSAERTGGSVSTLTIQRTQQEDSAVYLCASSPPGQGVGNTIYFGEGSWLTVV.

This chain connects TRBV30 to TRBJ1-1, with D maybe TRBD1 (6 bases). The CDR3 is 12 residues long. Germline CDR1 GTSNPN, CDR2 SVGIG (reference sequence). The V and J ends lost 6 bases and 6 bases respectively, with 14 bases between them. The CDR3 DNA is TGTGCCTGTATAAAGGGGGGGCCTGAAGCTTTCTTT. This gives the protein CACIKGGPEAFF. The full variable domain, in which reference TRBV30 and TRBJ1-1 provide the parts outside the CDR3, is SQTIHQWPATLVQPVGSPLSLECTVEGTSNPNLYWYRQAAGRGLQLLFYSVGIGQISSEVPQNLSASRPQDRQFILSSKKLLLSDSGFYLCACIKGGPEAFFGQGTRLTVV.

The chain employs TRBV19 and TRBJ2-7; 7 nucleotides match TRBD1. The length of the CDR3 is 17 residues. The germline CDR1 and CDR2 sequences are LNHDA and SQIVND (reference sequence). J lost 0 bases, V lost 0 bases, and 8 bases had no gene match. The CDR3 region has the DNA TGTGCCAGTAGTATAGAGATAGGGGGCTTCAGCTCCTACGAGCAGTACTTC. Translating it yields CASSIEIGGFSSYEQYF.

The V and J genes are TRBV28 and TRBJ1-3; 10 nucleotides match TRBD1. The CDR3 is 18 residues long. The germline gives CDR1 MDHEN, CDR2 SYDVKM. The V and J ends lost 6 bases and 4 bases, in that order; junction bases with no gene match: 15. CDR3 in amino acids: CASSKPTSGTGVGNTIYF. The CDR3 DNA sequence: TGTGCCAGCAGCAAACCTACCTCCGGGACAGGGGTGGGAAACACCATATATTTT.

The gene calls are TRBV15 and TRBJ1-1, with 7 bases identical to TRBD1. Trimming took 2 bases from V and 0 from J; bases not matched to a gene: 9. This CDR3 region has 17 residues. Germline lookup yields CDR1 LNHNV and CDR2 YYDKDF (reference sequence). The CDR3, as DNA: TGTGCCACCAGCAGACGACAGGGAAGGGTAATGAACACTGAAGCTTTCTTT. Its translation: CATSRRQGRVMNTEAFF.

V and J are TRBV4-1 and TRBJ1-6; the match to TRBD1 covers 11 bases. The CDR3 spans 16 residues. Trimming at V came to 4 bases and at J to 10 bases, leaving 9 bases not matched to a gene. Germline lookup yields CDR1 MGHRA and CDR2 YSYEKL. The CDR3: CASSPPGQGVRSPLHF. CDR3 DNA sequence: TGCGCCAGCAGCCCGCCGGGACAGGGGGTACGGTCACCCCTCCACTTT.

V gene TRBV29-1 combines with J gene TRBJ2-1, with 10 bases lining up with TRBD2. Germline CDR1 reads SQVTM; CDR2 reads ANQGSEA. CDR3 size: 19 residues. The trim removed 1 base at V and 2 bases at J, leaving 14 bases unmatched. The CDR3 nucleotides read TGCAGCGTTGAAGTCGAGACTAGCGGGTCCTTCGGGACCTACAATGAGCAGTTCTTC. Translating it yields CSVEVETSGSFGTYNEQFF.

The rearrangement uses TRBV5-1 and TRBJ1-1; the match to TRBD1 covers 10 bases. Germline V gene lookup returns CDR1 SGHRS and CDR2 YFSETQ. The CDR3 runs 15 residues. V lost 0 bases, J lost 8 bases, and 7 bases stayed unmatched. The CDR3 region has the DNA TGCGCCAGCAGCTTGGCCTTGACAGGGGGCAGCGAAGCTTTCTTT. Translating it yields CASSLALTGGSEAFF.